These 30 T cell receptor beta chains were sequenced from one sample in a study of T cells in Graves' hyperthyroidism and ophthalmopathy. The investigators amplified TCR beta CDR3 regions from RNA transcripts. TCR CDR3 regions were first amplified by RT-PCR with HTBI primers. TCRdb fed the multiplex PCR reads into MiXCR, producing one record per CDR3 protein. Of over 500,000 distinct CDR3 sequences in the sample, around 13% were seen once. The sequenced material came from blood. The origin of the receptors is a woman in her 40s with Graves' hyperthyroidism.

This clonotype has more than one count but fewer than ten. No conserved phenylalanine or tryptophan is present at the end of the CDR3, so a read error is the likely explanation. The chain is built from TRBV28 and TRBJ1-2; D is undetermined. Germline V CDR1 and CDR2: MDHEN, SYDVKM. The CDR3 has 13 amino acids. V gave up 3 bases and J gave up 5 bases, with 10 bases separating them. The CDR3 spells CASSLAPIYGYTL. The CDR3 DNA reads TGTGCCAGCAGTTTGGCCCCCATTTATGGCTACACCCTC.

The gene calls are TRBV7-8 and TRBJ2-1, with 11 nucleotides matching TRBD2. CDR1 SGHVS and CDR2 FQNEAQ come from the germline V gene. The CDR3 has 18 residues. V lost 5 bases and J lost 10; bases outside the gene matches: 19. CDR3 loop: CASSQGSGRAEVVGEQFF. The CDR3 region has the DNA TGTGCCAGCAGCCAAGGTAGCGGGAGGGCCGAAGTAGTAGGAGAGCAGTTCTTC.

This clonotype has at least ten counts. The chain employs TRBV12-3 or TRBV12-4 and TRBJ2-7; the match to TRBD2 covers 9 bases. The CDR3 length is 15 residues. V lost 5 bases, J lost 7 bases, and 12 bases stayed unmatched. The CDR3 sequence: CASSHSGSRAWEQYF. In DNA, the CDR3 is TGTGCCAGCAGTCATAGCGGGAGTAGGGCGTGGGAGCAGTACTTC.

The chain combines TRBV5-1 with TRBJ1-4; D not certain. The CDR3 runs to 18 residues. Germline CDR1 and CDR2: SGHRS and YFSETQ. V was clipped by 4 bases and J by 8 bases, with 27 bases between them. CDR3 protein: CASSAKSQQEEVREKLFF. The CDR3 DNA reads as TGCGCCAGCAGCGCAAAATCCCAACAAGAGGAGGTACGAGAAAAACTGTTTTTT.

This clonotype was detected ten times or more. The V gene is TRBV20-1, the J gene TRBJ2-7, with 7 bases that match TRBD1. This CDR3 spans 13 amino acids. Germline CDR1 and CDR2: DFQATT and SNEGSKA (reference sequence). The DNA for the CDR3 is TGCAACCAACAGACAGGGAGTCGCTACGAGCAGTACTTC. Amino acid sequence: CNQQTGSRYEQYF.

V usage is TRBV9 and J usage is TRBJ1-1; the D is unclear. Trimming pared 7 bases from V and 3 bases from J, leaving 7 bases between. Looked up from germline, CDR1 is SGDLS and CDR2 is YYNGEE. The CDR3 is 11 amino acids. This chain's CDR3 is CASGSDTEAFF. The CDR3 DNA sequence: TGTGCCAGCGGATCGGACACTGAAGCTTTCTTT.

This clonotype has only one observation. The chain couples TRBV7-8 to TRBJ2-7, with a possible D match to TRBD1 (6 bases). CDR1 and CDR2 (germline): SGHVS, FQNEAQ. V was shortened by 1 base and J by 0 bases, with 10 bases between the two germline ends. The CDR3 runs to 15 residues. The CDR3 nucleotides are TGTGCCAGCAGCTTAGAGGGGGTCAGCTCCTACGAGCAGTACTTC. As protein: CASSLEGVSSYEQYF.

The gene calls are TRBV28 and TRBJ1-5; no clear D. Per the germline V gene, CDR1 is MDHEN and CDR2 is SYDVKM. Trimming cost V 3 bases and J 0 bases, with 12 bases left between them. The CDR3 is 16 residues long. The CDR3 DNA is TGTGCCAGCAGTTTTCGTTTTGGCTCTAGCAATCAGCCCCAGCATTTT. Its translation: CASSFRFGSSNQPQHF.

This clonotype was observed many times. The J gene is TRBJ2-7, the V gene TRBV28; TRBD2 matches at 7 bases. Germline V gene sequence: CDR1 MDHEN, CDR2 SYDVKM. This CDR3 region has 16 residues. Trimming removed 3 bases from V and 3 bases from J; junction bases left unmatched: 11. This CDR3 reads CASSFDSGLNRYEQYF. CDR3 bases: TGTGCCAGCAGTTTCGATTCGGGACTAAATCGCTACGAGCAGTACTTC.

This clonotype was recorded many times. The chain uses TRBV12-3 or TRBV12-4 and TRBJ1-1; weak D call: TRBD1 (6 bases). The V gene lost 6 bases and the J gene lost 1 base, with 9 bases spanning the gap. CDR3 length: 13 amino acids. The CDR3 reads CASRWTENTEAFF. The CDR3 DNA follows: TGTGCCAGCAGATGGACAGAGAACACTGAAGCTTTCTTT.

Ten or more counts support this clonotype. V gene TRBV11-2 combines with J gene TRBJ1-2; perhaps TRBD1 as D (5 bases). Germline loops: CDR1 SGHAT, CDR2 FQNNGV. With 5 bases removed from V and 3 bases from J, the gap between germline ends came to 19 bases. The CDR3 length is 16 residues. The CDR3 DNA follows: TGTGCCAGCAGCCCTAGTGGGGGGGGAGATTACTATGGCTACACCTTC. Amino acid sequence: CASSPSGGGDYYGYTF.

This clonotype occurred many times. The chain is built from TRBV7-8 and TRBJ1-3, with TRBD1 matching 9 bases. The CDR3 consists of 14 residues. The V gene's germline CDR1 is SGHVS and CDR2 FQNEAQ. J lost 4 bases, V lost 7 bases, and 5 bases had no gene match. DNA of the CDR3: TGTGCCAGCATGGACAGGGGAGGCGGAAACACCATATATTTT. This encodes CASMDRGGGNTIYF.

Regarding this clonotype: A read error may account for a junction end that differs from germline. The rearrangement links TRBV25-1 to TRBJ1-1, with TRBD1 as a possible D gene (6 bases). The CDR3 loop spans 15 amino acids. Germline V CDR1 and CDR2: MGHDK, SYGVNS. The CDR3 DNA reads TGTGCCAGCAGTGAATCCAGGGGCGGGACCTCTGAAGCTTCCTTT. Amino acid sequence: CASSESRGGTSEASF.

The CDR3 here is CSASSIAGGSYNEQFF. The CDR3 nucleotides read TGCAGTGCTAGCTCCATAGCGGGAGGGTCCTACAATGAGCAGTTCTTC. The chain employs TRBV20-1 and TRBJ2-1; 11 nucleotides line up with TRBD2. This CDR3 contains 16 residues. Germline lookup yields CDR1 DFQATT and CDR2 SNEGSKA (reference sequence). Trimming at V came to 3 bases and at J to 1 base, leaving 5 bases not matched to a gene.

The table lists this clonotype with a few counts. This chain uses TRBV2 with TRBJ2-5; TRBD1 is a possible D gene (5 bases). The CDR3 length is 15 residues. Germline V gives CDR1 SNHLY, CDR2 FYNNEI. V lost 6 bases to trimming and J lost 2 bases, with 16 bases between them. CDR3 coding DNA: TGTGCCAGCAGCCGAGTTGACAGAAAGCAAGAGACCCAGTACTTC. Amino acid sequence: CASSRVDRKQETQYF.

This sequence joins TRBV6-1 and TRBJ1-2; D is uncertain. Per germline, CDR1 MNHNS and CDR2 SASEGT. CDR3 length equals 13 residues. Trimming stripped 7 bases from V and 6 bases from J, with 15 bases between. Here the CDR3 reads CASTGPYRNGYTF. The CDR3 DNA reads TGTGCCAGCACCGGGCCCTATAGGAATGGCTACACCTTC.

The chain has TRBV12-3 or TRBV12-4 and TRBJ2-3; D not resolved. V shed 1 base and J shed 7 bases, with 6 bases lying between them. CDR3 size: 12 residues. The CDR3: CASSLGPNTQYF. In nucleotides, the CDR3 is TGTGCCAGCAGTTTAGGCCCAAATACGCAGTATTTT.

This clonotype was seen a few times. The chain has TRBV27 and TRBJ2-7; 11 bases match TRBD2. In germline, CDR1 is MNHEY, CDR2 SMNVEV (reference sequence). The ends lost 5 bases at V and 5 bases at J; junction bases unmatched: 17. The CDR3 extends over 18 amino acids. The CDR3 sequence is CASSGGPITSGSLHEQYF. The CDR3 nucleotides read TGTGCCAGCAGTGGAGGTCCAATTACTAGCGGGAGTCTCCACGAGCAGTACTTC.

This clonotype was detected many times. The chain uses TRBV11-2 and TRBJ2-5; tentatively, D is TRBD1 (5 bases). The CDR3 has 15 residues. V lost 5 bases, J lost 2 bases, and 15 bases lay in between. Germline V gene sequence: CDR1 SGHAT, CDR2 FQNNGV. The CDR3 bases are TGTGCCAGCAGCCCCCTGGGTGGGGCACAAGAGACCCAGTACTTC. Amino acids: CASSPLGGAQETQYF.

This clonotype was counted many times. In DNA, the CDR3 is TGTGCCAGCAGCTTTCAGGGAGGGGACACCGGGGAGCTGTTTTTT. Translated: CASSFQGGDTGELFF. The chain recombines TRBV11-2 with TRBJ2-2, with 7 bases lining up with TRBD2. This CDR3 is built from 15 residues. V trimming: 3 bases; J trimming: 3 bases; junction bases outside the gene matches: 4. CDR1 SGHAT and CDR2 FQNNGV come from the germline V gene.

In its sample, this clonotype was seen a few times. The J gene is TRBJ2-2, the V gene TRBV2; TRBD2 aligns across 11 bases. Germline V gene lookup returns CDR1 SNHLY and CDR2 FYNNEI. V shed 2 bases and J 0 bases; nucleotides not matched to a gene: 11. The CDR3 length is 20 residues. DNA for the CDR3: TGTGCCAGCAGTGAAATACGGGGACTAGCGGTGGTCGCGAACACCGGGGAGCTGTTTTTT. Residues: CASSEIRGLAVVANTGELFF.

This clonotype was picked up many times. The rearrangement joins TRBV20-1 to TRBJ1-1; D unresolved. The length of the CDR3 is 15 residues. Germline V CDR1 and CDR2: DFQATT, SNEGSKA (reference sequence). Deletions cut 2 bases from V and 1 base from J, with 14 bases between. DNA for the CDR3: TGCAGTGCTAGATCCGGAGGGTGGGCGAACACTGAAGCTTTCTTT. It yields the protein CSARSGGWANTEAFF.

This clonotype was picked up many times. The chain uses TRBV12-3 or TRBV12-4 and TRBJ1-2, with 7 bases aligning to TRBD1. J was trimmed by 4 bases and V by 5 bases; bases with no gene match: 7. The CDR3 runs to 14 residues. CDR3 bases: TGTGCCAGCAGTGATTGGGACAGCAGCTATGGCTACACCTTC. It encodes CASSDWDSSYGYTF.

The CDR3 nucleotides read TGTGCCAGCAGTGACGACACTGATAAACTGTTTTTT. Its protein is CASSDDTDKLFF. The chain uses TRBV28 and TRBJ1-4; unclear D gene. This CDR3 has 12 residues. Germline assignment: CDR1 MDHEN and CDR2 SYDVKM. The ends were cut back, 5 bases at V and 11 bases at J, with 12 bases in the middle.

The CDR3 protein is CARPSGTGCSDTQYF. For the CDR3, the DNA is TGTGCCAGGCCCTCTGGGACAGGGTGTTCAGATACGCAGTATTTT. The chain combines TRBV27 with TRBJ2-3; TRBD1 aligns across 9 bases. Germline lookup yields CDR1 MNHEY and CDR2 SMNVEV (reference sequence). CDR3 length: 15 amino acids. After removal of 9 bases from V and 4 bases from J, the junction contained 11 bases not matched to a gene.

This clonotype has ten or more counts. This sequence joins TRBV15 and TRBJ1-4; D remains ambiguous. The CDR3 consists of 13 residues. V was trimmed by 5 bases and J by 3 bases, leaving 7 bases between them. CDR1 and CDR2 from the germline V gene are LNHNV and YYDKDF (reference sequence). The CDR3 region has the DNA TGTGCCACCAGCGGTACAGCTAATGAAAAACTGTTTTTT. Translating gives CATSGTANEKLFF.

This clonotype was seen repeatedly, ten times or more. The chain couples TRBV30 to TRBJ2-1, with D uncertain. CDR3 length equals 11 residues. Trimming took 3 bases from V and 9 from J, leaving 9 bases between them. Germline CDR1 reads GTSNPN; CDR2 reads SVGIG (reference sequence). The chain's CDR3 is CAWRKYSEQFF. The CDR3 nucleotides read TGTGCCTGGAGGAAATATAGTGAGCAGTTCTTC. The full variable domain, in which reference TRBV30 and TRBJ2-1 provide the parts outside the CDR3, is SQTIHQWPATLVQPVGSPLSLECTVEGTSNPNLYWYRQAAGRGLQLLFYSVGIGQISSEVPQNLSASRPQDRQFILSSKKLLLSDSGFYLCAWRKYSEQFFGPGTRLTVL.

This clonotype was counted a few times. The chain recombines TRBV7-2 with TRBJ2-2, with D unclear. This CDR3 is 14 amino acids long. Trimming stripped 1 base from V and 5 bases from J, with 8 bases between. Germline CDR1 SGHTA, CDR2 FQGNSA. The CDR3 nucleotides are TGTGCCAGCAGCTTAGAGGCCGGAACCGGGGAGCTGTTTTTT. Translated, it gives CASSLEAGTGELFF.

This clonotype came up many times. The chain employs TRBV5-1 and TRBJ1-5; a weak D match, TRBD1 (6 bases). Germline values: CDR1 SGHRS, CDR2 YFSETQ. V gave up 9 bases and J gave up 7 bases, with 17 bases separating them. There are 13 residues in the CDR3. The CDR3 reads CATPIRGGQPQHF. The CDR3 DNA follows: TGCGCCACCCCGATCAGGGGTGGGCAGCCCCAGCATTTT.

This clonotype came up many times. The rearrangement joins TRBV12-3 or TRBV12-4 to TRBJ2-6; TRBD2 is a possible D gene (5 bases). The CDR3 is made up of 14 amino acids. V was cut by 8 bases and J by 2 bases, with 10 bases left in between. CDR3 sequence: CASSRGPGANVLTF. The DNA of the CDR3 is TGTGCCAGCTCCCGAGGGCCTGGGGCCAACGTCCTGACTTTC.